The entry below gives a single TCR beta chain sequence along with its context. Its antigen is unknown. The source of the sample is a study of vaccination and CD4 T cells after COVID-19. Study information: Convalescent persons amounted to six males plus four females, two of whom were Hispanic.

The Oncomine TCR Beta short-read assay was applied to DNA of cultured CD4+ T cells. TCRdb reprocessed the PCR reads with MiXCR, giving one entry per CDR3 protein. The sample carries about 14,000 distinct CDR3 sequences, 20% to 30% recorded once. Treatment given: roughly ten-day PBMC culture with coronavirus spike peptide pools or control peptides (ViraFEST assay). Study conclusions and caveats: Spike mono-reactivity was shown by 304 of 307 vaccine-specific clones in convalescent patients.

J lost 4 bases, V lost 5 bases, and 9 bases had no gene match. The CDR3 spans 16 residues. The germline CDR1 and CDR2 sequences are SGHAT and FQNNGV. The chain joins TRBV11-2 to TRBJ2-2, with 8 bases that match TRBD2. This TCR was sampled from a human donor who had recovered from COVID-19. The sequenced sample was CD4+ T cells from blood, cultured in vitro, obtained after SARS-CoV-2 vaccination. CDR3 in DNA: TGTGCCAGCAGCCCCCGGAGCCTAGCGGGCACCGGGGAGCTGTTTTTT. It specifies CASSPRSLAGTGELFF.